This T cell receptor (beta chain) appears in the sequencing data of a study of cytomegalovirus exposure and HLA in healthy donors. Findings and limits, study-wide: Reports credit the classifier with highly specific, highly sensitive diagnosis of cytomegalovirus status.

As concerns this clone: Its antigen is unknown.

Clones were read by immunoSEQ multiplex PCR, and TCRdb kept only the in-frame ones, dropping some. Of 110,000 to 150,000 clones detected, approximately 87% appear once; the ten largest clones hold approximately 3%. Trimming removed 7 bases at V and 3 bases at J, with 18 bases between. This CDR3 is 15 amino acids long. CDR1 is PRHDT and CDR2 is FYEKMQ in the germline V gene (reference sequence). The donors were members of the 120-subject validation cohort (separate from the approximately 670-subject first cohort). Input material: PBMCs. This receptor was taken from a man younger than 35 in good health and CMV-seronegative. V usage is TRBV13 and J usage is TRBJ1-1; D may be TRBD1 (5 bases). CDR3 residues: CASTIGGGLYTEAFF. In nucleotides, the CDR3 is TGTGCCAGCACCATCGGTGGGGGGTTGTACACTGAAGCTTTCTTT.